This T cell receptor beta chain is from a study of T cells in Graves' hyperthyroidism and ophthalmopathy. Study information: Peripheral blood was collected at initial diagnosis, before any treatment.

Exclusion of patients followed from uncontrolled infection, other autoimmune disease, pregnancy or lactation. Clinical symptoms, serum thyroxine, TRAb, thyroid ultrasound and orbital computed tomography informed diagnoses. Germline loops: CDR1 MNHNS, CDR2 SASEGT. This CDR3 is 14 amino acids long. The V and J ends lost 5 bases and 3 bases respectively, with 14 bases between them. This clonotype was counted at least ten times. Regions amplified from RNA transcripts were the TCR beta CDR3 regions. During a first-round RT-PCR of the TCR CDR3, the HTBI primer set was used. MiXCR, applied by TCRdb to the multiplex PCR reads, yields one record per CDR3 protein. Among fewer than 450,000 distinct CDR3 sequences listed, 17% were seen once.

V usage is TRBV6-1 and J usage is TRBJ2-7; TRBD2 is a possible D gene (5 bases). The clonotype originates from a woman aged 25 to 45 with Graves' hyperthyroidism that later progressed to Graves' ophthalmopathy. The sample consisted of blood. CDR3 protein: CASSNPGRDYEQYF. The CDR3 bases are TGTGCCAGCAGTAACCCCGGACGGGACTACGAGCAGTACTTC.